The 5 T cell receptor beta chains presented below share a single source sample, sequenced in a study of cytomegalovirus exposure and HLA in healthy donors. Data came from immunoSEQ multiplex PCR; TCRdb stores just in-frame clones and leaves some out. This table has over 150,000 clones, about 90% appearing once. Sequencing used PBMCs. All receptors derive from a woman between 18 and 29 years old in good health and CMV-seropositive.

This sequence joins TRBV5-1 and TRBJ1-1; a possible D gene is TRBD1 (6 bases). CDR1 is SGHRS, CDR2 YFSETQ, per germline. The CDR3 extends over 14 amino acids. V lost 4 bases and J 1 base, leaving 11 bases between the germline ends. The CDR3 region is CASSQGSRNTEAFF. DNA of the CDR3: TGCGCCAGCAGCCAGGGGAGCAGGAACACTGAAGCTTTCTTT. Full variable domain (rest looked up from reference TRBV5-1 and TRBJ1-1): KAGVTQTPRYLIKTRGQQVTLSCSPISGHRSVSWYQQTPGQGLQFLFEYFSETQRNKGNFPGRFSGRQFSNSRSEMNVSTLELGDSALYLCASSQGSRNTEAFFGQGTRLTVV.

V and J are TRBV30 and TRBJ2-7; 8 nucleotides agree with TRBD1. In germline, CDR1 is GTSNPN, CDR2 SVGIG (reference sequence). The CDR3 sequence is 12 residues long. The V and J ends lost 3 bases and 5 bases, in that order; junction bases with no gene match: 3. CDR3 loop: CAWRTGEHEQYF. CDR3 nucleotides: TGTGCCTGGAGGACAGGGGAGCACGAGCAGTACTTC.

The chain recombines TRBV19 with TRBJ2-3, with D perhaps matching TRBD2 (5 bases). Germline CDR1 reads LNHDA; CDR2 reads SQIVND (reference sequence). The CDR3 covers 14 residues. V gave up 6 bases and J gave up 2 bases, with 12 bases separating them. The CDR3 sequence is CASRFGEFTDTQYF. DNA of the CDR3: TGTGCCAGTAGGTTCGGGGAGTTCACAGATACGCAGTATTTT.

The chain combines TRBV18 with TRBJ1-2; TRBD1 matches 11 bases. In germline, CDR1 is KGHSH, CDR2 LQKENI. The CDR3 contains 16 residues. V shed 2 bases, J shed 2 bases, and the junction held 4 bases outside the gene matches. The CDR3 bases are TGTGCCAGCTCACCAATGGGACAGGGGGAAAACTATGGCTACACCTTC. Its protein product is CASSPMGQGENYGYTF.

This chain uses TRBV27 with TRBJ1-5; possible D gene TRBD1, 6 bases. CDR1 MNHEY and CDR2 SMNVEV come from the germline V gene (reference sequence). V was cut by 2 bases and J by 4 bases, with 15 bases left in between. The CDR3 contains 16 residues. The CDR3 DNA reads as TGTGCCAGCAGTTTAGTGTCAGGGGTTCGTAATCAGCCCCAGCATTTT. This encodes CASSLVSGVRNQPQHF.